This T cell receptor beta chain stems from a study of cytomegalovirus exposure and HLA in healthy donors (dated by TCRdb to about 2017). Concerning the study at large: An earlier analysis of several hundred of the donors reported approximately 300 Gb of sequence data and 117 million unique TCR beta sequences from about 200 million T cells. Roughly 320 gigabases of sequencing data and around 80 million unique TCR sequences made up an early release that covered 640 HLA-typed donors. Among the roughly 400 genotyped donors, approximately 81% belonged to the genetic ancestry cluster associated with self-reported Caucasian donors. The study aimed to test whether cataloging public T cell receptors could reveal signatures of past pathogen exposure. The T cell repertoires of roughly 660 subjects were profiled by immunosequencing and related to cytomegalovirus serostatus. Besides the first cohort of around 700 subjects, a separate validation cohort made up of around 120 different subjects was used. To predict cytomegalovirus infection status, the study combined high-throughput TCR immunosequencing, statistical association of individual TCRs with disease status, and machine learning. A later analysis re-examined previously published TCR beta repertoires from around 670 donors and added high-resolution HLA genotyping to investigate patterns of TCR occurrence. Rather than drawing on any new phenotypic data, the later analysis identified candidate immune exposures from TCR beta sequences and the way those sequences occurred across donors. To decide whether each TCR beta V gene segment behaved as functional or pseudogenic, an earlier analysis of 587 of the donors relied on high-throughput TCR beta sequencing. Donor age, sex, ethnicity and CMV serostatus were compiled alongside the repertoire data. A later genetic analysis took genome-wide SNP genotypes for about three fifths of the 666 donors and used that subset as a discovery cohort. Every repertoire in the discovery cohort had been generated on one and the same sequencing platform. Class I and class II HLA loci were covered by the typing at four-digit resolution. The number of typed donors differed by locus: about 620-640 for A, B, C, DRB1 and DQB1; 522 for DQA1; approximately 600 for DPA1; and around 450 for DPB1. About five DR-DQ haplotypes were handled as single units for association and clustering, since linkage in the cohort was strong. Among 398 genotyped donors of the cohort, an average of approximately 250,000 unique TCR beta nucleotide sequences were sequenced per donor, roughly a sixth of them non-productive.

Summary of the overall study and its limitations: Because HLA typing was unavailable for some donors at each locus, only the typed subset was used in association tests. Immune exposure information for the cohort was limited to CMV serostatus. According to a later analysis, TCR association rates differed among HLA loci, with DRB1 alleles showing the most associated TCRs and HLA-C alleles showing the fewest. An association between a missense DCLRE1C variant and V-gene and J-gene trimming of TCR beta chains was found in a later genetic analysis and replicated in an independent cohort. The classifier was reported to diagnose cytomegalovirus status with high specificity and sensitivity in both the original and validation cohorts. When HLA alleles, especially DR and DQ, strongly co-occurred, attributing TCR associations to individual alleles was difficult. The study listed 164 TCR beta chains as associated with cytomegalovirus. Compared with the approximately 720-donor mean, donors in an Asian-associated ancestry cluster had fewer N-insertions in productive TCRs, according to a later genetic analysis. Linkage disequilibrium might explain the correlated functional status among segregating V segments, but an unknown experimental factor could not be excluded. The sequencing pipeline was judged likely to have produced a cluster of highly shared sequence variants as a technical artifact. Roughly uniform sequencing depth across donors was assumed in presence/absence analyses, although this assumption may not hold. Broadly in line with IMGT annotations, most TCR beta V segments showed up in productive rearrangements about 87% or about 30% of the time in an earlier analysis of approximately 640 of the donors. Most TCR sequences were seen in very few donors, while some public TCRs were found in many individuals. A further reported finding was that TCR beta sequences accurately predicted the HLA-A and HLA-B alleles for most subjects in the first cohort. In a later analysis, several top co-occurrence clusters were reported to appear linked to parvovirus B19, influenza, CMV and Epstein-Barr virus. According to a later analysis, most CMV-associated TCR beta chains appeared to be HLA-restricted, and the HLA associations seemed to be driven largely by CMV exposure. Some IMGT-functional V segments, including TRBV6-2 and TRBV6-3, could not be told apart with the 87-base-pair reads, so those segments were excluded. Some 15 rarely observed V segments, including chromosome 9 orphons, were excluded from the earlier analysis of approximately 500 of the donors because counts were too low. The cohort was sequenced for TCR beta chains only, and without alpha or paired-chain data the features that could be detected were limited. In vitro tests confirmed that a few of the cytomegalovirus-associated TCR beta chains recognize cytomegalovirus antigens. A later analysis associated about 17,000 TCR beta sequences with specific HLA alleles at a false discovery rate of 0.05. According to the authors, the approach could potentially be generalized to other disease states and immunological phenotypes. In a later analysis, HLA-associated TCR beta chains were found to be more clonally expanded and to have lower generation probabilities than equally common non-associated chains.

The cohort was made up of 500 to 800 healthy bone marrow donors. At the time of sampling, all cohort members were nominally healthy, though unrecorded immune exposures were likely present. The donor was CMV seropositive and belonged to the group of some 290 seropositive cohort members. A peripheral blood sample was provided by each donor, and peripheral blood mononuclear cells were used for TCR beta sequencing. The Qiagen DNeasy Blood Extraction Kit was used to extract genomic DNA from the blood cell samples. Notes on this clone: It lacks a known antigen. Per-base quality was not reported, and no clone a single base away is much larger than it.

Trimming accounts for 4 bases at V and 0 bases at J, while the number of junction bases matched to no gene is 0. The CDR3 contains 15 residues, cysteine and phenylalanine counted. Just the 45-base CDR3 DNA is kept, in frame starting at base 1. As encoded in the germline V gene, CDR1 is MNHNS while CDR2 is SASEGT. The library was obtained by the immunoSEQ multiplex PCR assay. For the multiplex PCR, a mixture combining 60 forward primers for TCR Vbeta segments and 13 reverse primers for TCR Jbeta segments was used. The CDR3 region of rearranged TCR beta genes was amplified from genomic DNA with a multiplex PCR assay. On the Illumina HiSeq System, the amplified TCR beta libraries were sequenced as 87-base-pair reads. The study's own analysis went as follows. Across the 666 repertoires, a later analysis counted 60 million to 90 million unique TCR beta chains, approximately 10 million of which were shared by at least two donors. A nearest-neighbor algorithm error-corrected the raw reads and collapsed the reads into unique sequences, merging closely related sequences to remove PCR and sequencing errors. CDR3 sequences were aligned to IMGT reference sequences to assign V, D and J gene segments. For a sequence to be retained, at least a six-nucleotide match to both a V gene segment and a J gene segment was required. A rearrangement was called productive if the CDR3 had no stop codons and remained in frame with V and J, and every other rearrangement was called non-productive. Following IMGT convention, CDR3 was defined as the stretch from the second conserved V-encoded cysteine to the conserved J-encoded phenylalanine. In an earlier analysis of more than 550 of the donors, sequences lacking an unambiguous match to a single V gene segment were excluded. An earlier analysis of 587 of the donors classified V segments as functional when productive rearrangements were above 56.7% and as segregating when the standard deviation between donors was above 5%. To diagnose cytomegalovirus status from the catalog of TCR beta chain sequences, a statistical classification framework was built. V and J gene assignment, in a later analysis, came from comparing TCR nucleotide sequences with IMGT/GENE-DB human TR gene sequences. In a later analysis, CDR3 sequences and most-parsimonious VDJ recombination scenarios were assigned using the TCRdist pipeline. A later analysis defined each TCR beta chain by its CDR3 amino acid sequence plus V-gene family, and excluded reads lacking a unique V-gene family. To address suspected cross-contamination and a sequencing artifact, a later analysis removed roughly 580 highly shared, low-generation-probability nucleotide sequences. A later analysis calculated a clonal expansion index for each public chain from normalized within-repertoire ranks of inferred template counts. A later analysis computed generation probabilities with a VDJ recombination model fitted to out-of-frame rearrangements, and checked the results against IGoR. In a later analysis, hypergeometric tests were used to score TCR-TCR, TCR-HLA and TCR-CMV co-occurrence, with a repertoire-size bias correction applied to TCR pairs. A later analysis estimated false discovery rates by permuting HLA or CMV assignments 20 times. In a later analysis, co-occurring TCRs were grouped with DBSCAN, and TCRdist sequence similarity was added when clustering was performed within HLA-allele-positive subsets. Repertoires with fewer than 30,000 or more than 120,000 public chains, plus five repertoires with anomalous nucleotide sharing, were excluded from co-occurrence clustering. The table comes from immuneACCESS by way of TCRdb, which keeps in-frame sequences with V and J called. Part of the clones is missing from these tables; in studies checked, under half for an unresolved V gene and the rest for unknown reasons. V and J calls and clone size are as listed in that table; D and trimming were resolved from the DNA. This sample lists 98,000 or so clones; 10% were detected once. 5.8% of the sample belongs to the ten largest clones.

Sequenced sample: PBMCs. Recombination connected TRBV6-1 to TRBJ2-3; 11 bases in between match TRBD2. This receptor was taken from a man aged 35-49 years in good health and CMV-seropositive. The CDR3 in this case is CASSGLAGSTDTQYF. The bases are TGTGCCAGCAGTGGACTAGCGGGGAGCACAGATACGCAGTATTTT.